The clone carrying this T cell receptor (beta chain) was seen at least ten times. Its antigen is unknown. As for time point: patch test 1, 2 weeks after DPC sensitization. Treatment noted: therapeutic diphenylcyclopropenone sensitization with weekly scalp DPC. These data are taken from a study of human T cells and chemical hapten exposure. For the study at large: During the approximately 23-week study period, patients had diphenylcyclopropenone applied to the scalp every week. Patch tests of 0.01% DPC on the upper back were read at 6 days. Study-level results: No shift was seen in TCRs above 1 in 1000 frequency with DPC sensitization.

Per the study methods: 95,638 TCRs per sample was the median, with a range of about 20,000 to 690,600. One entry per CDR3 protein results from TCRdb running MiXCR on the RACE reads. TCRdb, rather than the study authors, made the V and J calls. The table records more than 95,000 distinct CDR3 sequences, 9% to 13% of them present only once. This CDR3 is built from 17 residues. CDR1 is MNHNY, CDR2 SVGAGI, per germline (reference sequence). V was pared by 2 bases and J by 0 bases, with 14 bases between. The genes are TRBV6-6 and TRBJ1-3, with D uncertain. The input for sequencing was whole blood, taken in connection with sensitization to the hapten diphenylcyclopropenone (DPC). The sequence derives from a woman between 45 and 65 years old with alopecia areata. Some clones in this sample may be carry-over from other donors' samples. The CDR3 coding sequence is TGTGCCAGCAGTTACGGGCGCAGGACGAACTCTGGAAACACCATATATTTT. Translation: CASSYGRRTNSGNTIYF.